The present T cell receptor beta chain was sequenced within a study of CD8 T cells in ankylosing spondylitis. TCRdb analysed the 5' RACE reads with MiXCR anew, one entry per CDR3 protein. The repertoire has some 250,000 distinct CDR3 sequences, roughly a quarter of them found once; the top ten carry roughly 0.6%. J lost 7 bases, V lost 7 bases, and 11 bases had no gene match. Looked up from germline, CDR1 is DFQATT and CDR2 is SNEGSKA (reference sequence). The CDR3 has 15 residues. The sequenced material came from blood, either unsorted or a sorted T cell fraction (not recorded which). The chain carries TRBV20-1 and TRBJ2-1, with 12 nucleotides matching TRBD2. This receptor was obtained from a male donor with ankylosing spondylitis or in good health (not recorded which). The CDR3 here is CSGSGLAGGRNEQFF. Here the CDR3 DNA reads TGCAGTGGTAGCGGGCTAGCGGGGGGGAGAAATGAGCAGTTCTTC.